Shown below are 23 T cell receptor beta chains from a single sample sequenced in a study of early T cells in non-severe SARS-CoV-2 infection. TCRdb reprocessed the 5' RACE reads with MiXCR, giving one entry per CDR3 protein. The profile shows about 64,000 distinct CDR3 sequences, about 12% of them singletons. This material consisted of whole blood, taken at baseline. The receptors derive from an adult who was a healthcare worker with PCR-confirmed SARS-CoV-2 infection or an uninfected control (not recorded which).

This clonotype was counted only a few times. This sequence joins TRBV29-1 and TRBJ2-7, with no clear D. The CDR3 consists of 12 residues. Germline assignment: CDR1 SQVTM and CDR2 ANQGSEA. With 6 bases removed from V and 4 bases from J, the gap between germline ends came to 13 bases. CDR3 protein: CSVHASGYEQYF. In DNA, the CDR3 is TGCAGCGTCCACGCGTCGGGTTACGAGCAGTACTTC.

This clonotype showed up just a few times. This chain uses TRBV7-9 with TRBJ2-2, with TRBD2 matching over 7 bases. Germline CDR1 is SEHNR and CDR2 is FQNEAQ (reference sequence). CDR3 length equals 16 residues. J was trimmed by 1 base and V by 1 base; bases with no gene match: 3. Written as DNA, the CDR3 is TGTGCCAGCAGCTTAGTATGGACTAGGAACACCGGGGAGCTGTTTTTT. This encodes CASSLVWTRNTGELFF.

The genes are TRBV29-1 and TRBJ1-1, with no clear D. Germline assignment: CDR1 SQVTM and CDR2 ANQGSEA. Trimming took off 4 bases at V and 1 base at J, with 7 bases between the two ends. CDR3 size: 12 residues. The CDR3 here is CSVGHRNTEAFF. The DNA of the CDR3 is TGCAGCGTTGGCCACAGGAACACTGAAGCTTTCTTT.

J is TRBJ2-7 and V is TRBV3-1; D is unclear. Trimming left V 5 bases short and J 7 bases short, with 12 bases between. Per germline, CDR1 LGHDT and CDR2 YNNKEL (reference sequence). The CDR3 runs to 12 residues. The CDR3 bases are TGTGCCAGCAGCTCTACACTGAGGGAGCAGTACTTC. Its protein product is CASSSTLREQYF.

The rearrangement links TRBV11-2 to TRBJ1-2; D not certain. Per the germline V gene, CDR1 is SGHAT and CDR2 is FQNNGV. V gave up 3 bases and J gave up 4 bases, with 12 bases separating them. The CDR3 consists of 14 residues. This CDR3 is CASSFSLGTYGYTF. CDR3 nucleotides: TGTGCCAGCAGCTTTTCTCTAGGAACCTATGGCTACACCTTC.

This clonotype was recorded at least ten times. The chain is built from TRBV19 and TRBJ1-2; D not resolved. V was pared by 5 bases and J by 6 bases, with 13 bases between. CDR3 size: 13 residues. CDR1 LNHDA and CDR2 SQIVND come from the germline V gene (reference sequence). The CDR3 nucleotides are TGTGCCAGTAGTCTCGGACGGATAAATGGCTACACCTTC. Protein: CASSLGRINGYTF.

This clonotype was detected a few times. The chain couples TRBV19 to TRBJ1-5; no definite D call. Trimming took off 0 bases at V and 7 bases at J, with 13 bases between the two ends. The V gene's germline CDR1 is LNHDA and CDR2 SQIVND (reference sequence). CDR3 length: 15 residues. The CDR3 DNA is TGTGCCAGTAGTATAGATAATCGGGGTGGACAGCCCCAGCATTTT. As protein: CASSIDNRGGQPQHF.

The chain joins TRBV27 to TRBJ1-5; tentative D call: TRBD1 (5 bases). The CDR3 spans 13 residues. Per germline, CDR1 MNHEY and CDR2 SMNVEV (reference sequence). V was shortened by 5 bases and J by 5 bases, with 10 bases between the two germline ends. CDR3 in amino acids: CASSTGGHQPQHF. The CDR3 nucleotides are TGTGCCAGCAGTACAGGAGGGCATCAGCCCCAGCATTTT.

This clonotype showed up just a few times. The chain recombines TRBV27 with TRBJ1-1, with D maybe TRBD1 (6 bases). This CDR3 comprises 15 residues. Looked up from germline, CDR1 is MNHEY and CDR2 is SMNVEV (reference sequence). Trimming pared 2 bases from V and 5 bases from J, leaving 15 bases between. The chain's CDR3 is CASSLRLTGYTEAFF. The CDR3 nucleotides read TGTGCCAGCAGTTTACGCCTCACAGGGTATACTGAAGCTTTCTTT.

Here the CDR3 DNA reads TGTGCCAGCAGCTTACAGGGGACGGGCAGGGGAGAGACCCAGTACTTC. It yields the protein CASSLQGTGRGETQYF. The V call is TRBV7-2, the J call TRBJ2-5; D might be TRBD1 (6 bases). This CDR3 is built from 16 residues. V was shortened by 2 bases and J by 4 bases, with 17 bases between the two germline ends. Per the germline V gene, CDR1 is SGHTA and CDR2 is FQGNSA.

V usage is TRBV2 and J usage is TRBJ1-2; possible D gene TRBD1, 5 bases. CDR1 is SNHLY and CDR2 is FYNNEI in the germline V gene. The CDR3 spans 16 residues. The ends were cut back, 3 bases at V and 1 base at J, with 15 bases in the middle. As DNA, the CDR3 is TGTGCCAGCAGTGAGGGCAAAGGGAGGGGTAACTATGGCTACACCTTC. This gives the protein CASSEGKGRGNYGYTF.

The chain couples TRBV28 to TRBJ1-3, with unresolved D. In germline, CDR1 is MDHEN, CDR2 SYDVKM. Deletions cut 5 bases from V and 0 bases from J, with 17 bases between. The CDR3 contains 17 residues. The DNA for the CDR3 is TGTGCCAGCAGTCGGTCATTGGCAGAAAGCTCTGGAAACACCATATATTTT. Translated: CASSRSLAESSGNTIYF.

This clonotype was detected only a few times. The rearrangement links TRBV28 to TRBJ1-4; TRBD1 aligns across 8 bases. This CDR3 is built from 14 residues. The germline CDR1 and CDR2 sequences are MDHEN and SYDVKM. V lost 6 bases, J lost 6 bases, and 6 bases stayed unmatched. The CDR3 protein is CASRSTGGDEKLFF. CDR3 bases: TGTGCCAGCAGGTCTACAGGGGGGGATGAAAAACTGTTTTTT.

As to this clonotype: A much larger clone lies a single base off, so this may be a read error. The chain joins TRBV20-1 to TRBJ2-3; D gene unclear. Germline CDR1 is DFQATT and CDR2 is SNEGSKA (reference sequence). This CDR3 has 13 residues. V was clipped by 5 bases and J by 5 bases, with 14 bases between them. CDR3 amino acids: CSASVEARDTQYF. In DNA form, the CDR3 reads TGCAGTGCTTCCGTTGAGGCTAGAGATACGCAGTATTTT.

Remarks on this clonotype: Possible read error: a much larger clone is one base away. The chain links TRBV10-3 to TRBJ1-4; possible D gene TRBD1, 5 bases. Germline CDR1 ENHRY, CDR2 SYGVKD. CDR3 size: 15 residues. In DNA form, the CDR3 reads TGTGCCATCAGTGAGAAGGCGGGGACTAATGAAGAACTGTTTTTT. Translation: CAISEKAGTNEELFF.

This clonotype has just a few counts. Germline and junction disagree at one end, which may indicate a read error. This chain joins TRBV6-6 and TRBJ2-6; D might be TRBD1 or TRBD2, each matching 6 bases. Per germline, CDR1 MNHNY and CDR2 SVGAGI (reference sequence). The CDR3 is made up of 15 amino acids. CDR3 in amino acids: CASSETGTGANVLTF. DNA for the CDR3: TGTGCCAGCAGTGAAACAGGGACTGGGGCCAACGTCCTGACTTTT.

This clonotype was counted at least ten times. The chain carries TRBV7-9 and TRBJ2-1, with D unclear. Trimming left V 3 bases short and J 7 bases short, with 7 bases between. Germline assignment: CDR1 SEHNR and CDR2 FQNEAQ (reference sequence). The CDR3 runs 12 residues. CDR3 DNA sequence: TGTGCCAGCAGCTTTATCATAAATGAGCAGTTCTTC. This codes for CASSFIINEQFF.

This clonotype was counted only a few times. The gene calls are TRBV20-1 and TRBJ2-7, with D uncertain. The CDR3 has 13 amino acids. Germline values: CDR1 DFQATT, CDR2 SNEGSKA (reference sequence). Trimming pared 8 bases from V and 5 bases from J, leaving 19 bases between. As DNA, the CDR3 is TGCAGTTGTCAGGCCATCCGCCTCAACGAGCAGTACTTC. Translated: CSCQAIRLNEQYF.

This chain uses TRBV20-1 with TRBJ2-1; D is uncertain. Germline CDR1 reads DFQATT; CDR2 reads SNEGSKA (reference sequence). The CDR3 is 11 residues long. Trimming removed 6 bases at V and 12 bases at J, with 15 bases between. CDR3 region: CSATTVEAQFF. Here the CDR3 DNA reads TGCAGTGCCACCACAGTCGAAGCGCAGTTCTTC.

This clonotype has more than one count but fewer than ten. CDR3 DNA sequence: TGTGCCAGCAGCTATGGGGCCGCAGGGATCATCCAAGAGACCCAGTACTTC. It specifies CASSYGAAGIIQETQYF. V usage is TRBV5-5 and J usage is TRBJ2-5; tentative D call: TRBD1 (5 bases). Germline V lookup: CDR1 SGHKS, CDR2 YYEKEE (reference sequence). This CDR3 is built from 17 residues. Trimming pared 3 bases from V and 1 base from J, leaving 19 bases between.

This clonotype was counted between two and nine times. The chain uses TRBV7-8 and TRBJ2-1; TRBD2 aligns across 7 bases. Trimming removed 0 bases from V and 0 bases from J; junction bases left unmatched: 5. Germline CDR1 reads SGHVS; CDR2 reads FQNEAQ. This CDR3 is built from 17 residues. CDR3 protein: CASSLAQGGGSYNEQFF. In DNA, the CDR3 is TGTGCCAGCAGCTTAGCGCAGGGCGGGGGCTCCTACAATGAGCAGTTCTTC.

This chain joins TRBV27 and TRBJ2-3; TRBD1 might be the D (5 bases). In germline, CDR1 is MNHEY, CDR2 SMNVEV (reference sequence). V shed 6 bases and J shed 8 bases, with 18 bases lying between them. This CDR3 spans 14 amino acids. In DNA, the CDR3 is TGTGCCAGCAGCCATTCTTCTAGACAGCCTACGCAGTATTTT. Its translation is CASSHSSRQPTQYF.

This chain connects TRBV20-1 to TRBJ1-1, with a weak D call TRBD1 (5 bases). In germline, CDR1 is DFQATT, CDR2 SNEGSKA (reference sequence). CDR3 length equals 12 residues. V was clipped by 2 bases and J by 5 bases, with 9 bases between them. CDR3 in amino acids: CSARLGLTEAFF. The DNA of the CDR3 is TGCAGTGCTAGATTGGGACTTACTGAAGCTTTCTTT.